The 29 T cell receptor beta chains below come from one sample, sequenced in a study of T cell clonotyping in hematopoietic cell transplantation. The assay was immunoSEQ multiplex PCR, and TCRdb's table has in-frame clones only and misses some. Among over 3,500 clones listed, approximately 96% were seen once. The sample consisted of peripheral blood mononuclear cells, taken 30 days after allogeneic stem cell transplant. The source is a male patient aged 70 to 80 who had an allogeneic stem cell transplant from an unrelated donor, so T cells may come from the graft donor. Some clones in this sample may be carry-over from other donors' samples.

This chain joins TRBV10-3 and TRBJ2-7, with 7 nucleotides matching TRBD1. Germline trimming cut 7 bases from V and 6 bases from J; bases unmatched to any gene: 9. The CDR3 is 13 amino acids. CDR1 is ENHRY and CDR2 is SYGVKD in the germline V gene. The CDR3 is CAITRQGFAEQYF. CDR3 DNA sequence: TGTGCCATCACTAGACAGGGTTTCGCCGAGCAGTACTTC.

The chain recombines TRBV7-2 with TRBJ2-7, with D possibly matching TRBD2 (5 bases). The length of the CDR3 is 14 residues. Trimming left V 3 bases short and J 0 bases short, with 9 bases between. Germline lookup yields CDR1 SGHTA and CDR2 FQGNSA. CDR3 amino acids: CASSLLTTSYEQYF. CDR3 DNA sequence: TGTGCCAGCAGCTTGTTGACTACCTCCTACGAGCAGTACTTC.

This clone was observed once. An end of the junction does not agree with germline; a read error may underlie this. DNA for the CDR3: TGTGCCAGCAGTTTATTTGCCAGCGGGAGGGCCCTAGACTTC. Encoded protein: CASSLFASGRALDF. The gene calls are TRBV28 and TRBJ2-4; the match to TRBD2 covers 10 bases. CDR1 is MDHEN, CDR2 SYDVKM, per germline. The CDR3 contains 14 residues.

The CDR3 sequence: CATSRDLGRPTEAFF. The CDR3 DNA sequence: TGTGCCACCAGCAGAGATCTCGGCAGGCCGACTGAAGCTTTCTTT. The rearrangement links TRBV15 to TRBJ1-1; D is uncertain. The V end lost 0 bases, the J end lost 5 bases, and 13 bases lay between the germline ends. The CDR3 sequence is 15 residues long. Germline assignment: CDR1 LNHNV and CDR2 YYDKDF (reference sequence). The full variable domain, its missing parts supplied by reference TRBV15 and TRBJ1-1, is DAMVIQNPRYQVTQFGKPVTLSCSQTLNHNVMYWYQQKSSQAPKLLFHYYDKDFNNEADTPDNFQSRRPNTSFCFLDIRSPGLGDTAMYLCATSRDLGRPTEAFFGQGTRLTVV.

In DNA form, the CDR3 reads TGTGCCAGCAGTTTGGGCCGGTCGGGTGCCTACGAGCAGTACTTC. It encodes CASSLGRSGAYEQYF. J is TRBJ2-7 and V is TRBV7-6; D is ambiguous. The germline V and J ends were trimmed by 6 bases and 2 bases, with 17 bases remaining between them. The CDR3 has 15 amino acids. Per germline, CDR1 SGHVS and CDR2 FNYEAQ.

This chain connects TRBV11-2 to TRBJ2-1; D ambiguous. The CDR3 spans 12 residues. V lost 6 bases, J lost 5 bases, and 8 bases lay in between. Germline CDR1 reads SGHAT; CDR2 reads FQNNGV. The CDR3 sequence: CASRIGHNEQFF. The CDR3 DNA is TGTGCCAGCAGGATAGGACACAATGAGCAGTTCTTC.

V gene TRBV15 combines with J gene TRBJ2-7; D ambiguous. The germline V gene has CDR1 LNHNV and CDR2 YYDKDF (reference sequence). The CDR3 sequence is 14 residues long. V lost 0 bases and J 4 bases, leaving 10 bases between the germline ends. The CDR3 is CATSREAPGYEQYF. CDR3 coding DNA: TGTGCCACCAGCAGAGAAGCCCCCGGTTACGAGCAGTACTTC.

This chain links TRBV7-2 with TRBJ2-3, with TRBD1 matching 10 bases. Germline V gene sequence: CDR1 SGHTA, CDR2 FQGNSA. This CDR3 spans 16 amino acids. The J segment lost 1 base and the V segment lost 5 bases, leaving 6 bases of the junction unmatched. The CDR3 protein is CASSLVGTGGTDTQYF. As DNA, the CDR3 is TGTGCCAGCAGCCTAGTGGGGACAGGGGGCACAGATACGCAGTATTTT.

The CDR3 sequence is CASRRTGSGEQYF. CDR3 nucleotide sequence: TGTGCCAGCCGACGGACTGGGAGCGGCGAGCAGTACTTC. The chain has TRBV28 and TRBJ2-7; D possibly corresponds to TRBD2 (5 bases). Germline V lookup: CDR1 MDHEN, CDR2 SYDVKM. V was clipped by 8 bases and J by 6 bases, with 17 bases between them. CDR3 length equals 13 residues.

This chain joins TRBV27 and TRBJ2-3, with D tentatively TRBD1 (5 bases). Trimming pared 4 bases from V and 3 bases from J, leaving 20 bases between. The CDR3 covers 17 residues. From germline, CDR1 is MNHEY and CDR2 SMNVEV (reference sequence). As DNA, the CDR3 is TGTGCCAGCAGTTCTGCGCTGATAAGGGGAAGAACAGATACGCAGTATTTT. Its translation: CASSSALIRGRTDTQYF.

CDR3: CAISEPASGRSNEQFF. The CDR3 DNA is TGTGCCATCAGTGAGCCGGCTAGCGGGAGGTCCAATGAGCAGTTCTTC. The rearrangement joins TRBV10-3 to TRBJ2-1, with 11 bases lining up with TRBD2. The CDR3 has 16 residues. Germline lookup yields CDR1 ENHRY and CDR2 SYGVKD. Trimming cost V 2 bases and J 6 bases; bases outside gene matches: 6.

The rearrangement joins TRBV27 to TRBJ2-1; TRBD2 agrees at 8 bases. The germline V gene has CDR1 MNHEY and CDR2 SMNVEV (reference sequence). V was pared by 6 bases and J by 1 base, with 5 bases of the junction left unmatched. CDR3 length: 15 residues. The CDR3 coding sequence is TGTGCCAGCAGACCAGCGGGAGCGTCCTACAATGAGCAGTTCTTC. Amino acid sequence: CASRPAGASYNEQFF.

The chain carries TRBV11-2 and TRBJ1-4; 11 nucleotides agree with TRBD1. Per the germline V gene, CDR1 is SGHAT and CDR2 is FQNNGV. V gave up 0 bases and J gave up 2 bases; unmatched junction bases: 8. The CDR3 has 19 residues. CDR3 amino acids: CASSLDFGQGAATNEKLFF. CDR3 DNA sequence: TGTGCCAGCAGCTTAGATTTCGGACAGGGGGCAGCGACTAATGAAAAACTGTTTTTT.

The chain has TRBV7-2 and TRBJ1-5; possibly TRBD1 for D (6 bases). There are 15 residues in the CDR3. Germline loops: CDR1 SGHTA, CDR2 FQGNSA. With 6 bases removed from V and 0 bases from J, the gap between germline ends came to 12 bases. Here the CDR3 DNA reads TGTGCCAGCAGTCCCGAGGGGGTTAGCAATCAGCCCCAGCATTTT. Protein: CASSPEGVSNQPQHF.

The chain has TRBV6-5 and TRBJ2-7; D gene uncertain. This CDR3 is built from 15 residues. The germline CDR1 and CDR2 sequences are MNHEY and SVGAGI. The V end lost 6 bases, the J end lost 6 bases, and 21 bases lay between the germline ends. Here the CDR3 DNA reads TGTGCCAGCAGGGAATCTCGTGGGTGGTCGGGCGAGCAGTACTTC. Its translation: CASRESRGWSGEQYF.

The chain carries TRBV14 and TRBJ2-1; D is unclear. The CDR3 is 12 residues long. The ends were cut back, 4 bases at V and 8 bases at J, with 9 bases in the middle. The germline gives CDR1 SGHDN, CDR2 FVKESK. The CDR3 bases are TGTGCCAGCAGCCTGCACGAGTATGAGCAGTTCTTC. Protein sequence: CASSLHEYEQFF.

The V and J genes are TRBV7-9 and TRBJ1-5; no definite D call. Germline CDR1 is SEHNR and CDR2 is FQNEAQ (reference sequence). The CDR3 spans 13 residues. V lost 3 bases, J lost 2 bases, and 5 bases lay in between. CDR3 coding DNA: TGTGCCAGCAGCTTCCAGGGCAATCAGCCCCAGCATTTT. Translating gives CASSFQGNQPQHF. The whole variable domain, remainder taken from reference TRBV7-9 and TRBJ1-5, is DTGVSQNPRHKITKRGQNVTFRCDPISEHNRLYWYRQTLGQGPEFLTYFQNEAQLEKSRLLSDRFSAERPKGSFSTLEIQRTEQGDSAMYLCASSFQGNQPQHFGDGTRLSIL.

Only one count was recorded for this clone. The chain couples TRBV7-9 to TRBJ2-5, with 7 bases aligning to TRBD2. Per germline, CDR1 SEHNR and CDR2 FQNEAQ (reference sequence). The CDR3 is made up of 13 amino acids. V trimming: 5 bases; J trimming: 7 bases; junction bases outside the gene matches: 7. CDR3 bases: TGTGCCAGCAGCGAGGGGCGGGGGACGACCCAGTACTTC. Protein product: CASSEGRGTTQYF.

This chain links TRBV10-2 with TRBJ2-1; maybe TRBD1 (6 bases). Germline CDR1 is WSHSY and CDR2 is SAAADI. The CDR3 contains 14 residues. The germline V and J ends were trimmed by 4 bases and 9 bases, with 16 bases remaining between them. CDR3 coding DNA: TGCGCCAGCAGTGGGCCTAGGACAGATTTTGAGCAGTTCTTC. This encodes CASSGPRTDFEQFF.

The CDR3 reads CASSELGSFSSYNEQFF. In DNA, the CDR3 is TGTGCCAGCAGTGAACTCGGCAGCTTCAGCTCCTACAATGAGCAGTTCTTC. The chain employs TRBV6-1 and TRBJ2-1; D gene uncertain. The CDR3 runs 17 residues. The V gene's germline CDR1 is MNHNS and CDR2 SASEGT. V was pared by 2 bases and J by 0 bases, with 14 bases between.

This rearrangement joins TRBV4-1 to TRBJ2-4, with 10 bases fitting TRBD2. V was clipped by 1 base and J by 5 bases; unmatched bases: 5. This CDR3 is built from 16 residues. The germline V gene encodes CDR1 MGHRA and CDR2 YSYEKL. DNA for the CDR3: TGCGCCAGCAGCCAAGGCCTAGCGGGAGTTCAAAACATTCAGTACTTC. It translates to CASSQGLAGVQNIQYF.

The chain couples TRBV7-9 to TRBJ1-1, with 7 bases lining up with TRBD1. This CDR3 comprises 16 residues. Germline values: CDR1 SEHNR, CDR2 FQNEAQ (reference sequence). The ends lost 1 base at V and 2 bases at J; junction bases unmatched: 7. CDR3 sequence (DNA): TGTGCCAGCAGCTTAGACTACAGGGGCCTCAACACTGAAGCTTTCTTT. It yields the protein CASSLDYRGLNTEAFF.

V usage is TRBV25-1 and J usage is TRBJ2-7; 7 bases are a match to TRBD1. The CDR3 runs to 13 residues. Germline V gene lookup returns CDR1 MGHDK and CDR2 SYGVNS. V was pared by 4 bases and J by 2 bases, with 2 bases of the junction left unmatched. In nucleotides, the CDR3 is TGTGCCAGCAGTGGGGACAGAGCCTACGAGCAGTACTTC. Translated: CASSGDRAYEQYF.

V and J are TRBV28 and TRBJ2-3; 8 nucleotides agree with TRBD2. Trimming took 4 bases from V and 1 from J; bases not matched to a gene: 7. Per the germline V gene, CDR1 is MDHEN and CDR2 is SYDVKM. The CDR3 length is 16 residues. CDR3 residues: CASSSTGRGGTDTQYF. The CDR3, as DNA: TGTGCCAGCAGTTCCACGGGGCGGGGGGGCACAGATACGCAGTATTTT.

The J gene is TRBJ1-6, the V gene TRBV9, with 7 bases fitting TRBD1. The J segment lost 6 bases and the V segment lost 4 bases, leaving 4 bases of the junction unmatched. Germline CDR1 SGDLS, CDR2 YYNGEE. There are 14 residues in the CDR3. CDR3 coding DNA: TGTGCCAGCAGCCTGGGACAGACTAATTCACCCCTCCACTTT. Protein sequence: CASSLGQTNSPLHF.

The chain has TRBV2 and TRBJ2-3; 8 bases match TRBD2. The length of the CDR3 is 14 residues. J lost 5 bases, V lost 7 bases, and 8 bases had no gene match. Germline V CDR1 and CDR2: SNHLY, FYNNEI. The CDR3 DNA reads as TGTGCCAGCAAGGGAGGGCTAGCGGGAGATACGCAGTATTTT. Translated, it gives CASKGGLAGDTQYF.

V gene TRBV11-1 combines with J gene TRBJ2-2; D gene unclear. This CDR3 comprises 14 residues. With 4 bases removed from V and 3 bases from J, the gap between germline ends came to 9 bases. CDR1 and CDR2 (germline): SGHAT, FQDESV (reference sequence). For the CDR3, the DNA is TGTGCCAGCAGCTCCCTGTCGTACACCGGGGAGCTGTTTTTT. It translates to CASSSLSYTGELFF.

This chain links TRBV27 with TRBJ1-5; no clear D gene. Trimming left V 5 bases short and J 0 bases short, with 14 bases between. The germline V gene encodes CDR1 MNHEY and CDR2 SMNVEV (reference sequence). The CDR3 is 16 residues long. The CDR3 bases are TGTGCCAGCAGTCCTCACCCTGGGGATAGCAATCAGCCCCAGCATTTT. Translation: CASSPHPGDSNQPQHF.

This rearrangement joins TRBV7-2 to TRBJ1-5, with D perhaps matching TRBD1 (5 bases). There are 14 residues in the CDR3. Germline V gene lookup returns CDR1 SGHTA and CDR2 FQGNSA. Trimming removed 3 bases at V and 6 bases at J, with 12 bases between. CDR3: CASSLQGRGQPQHF. CDR3 DNA: TGTGCCAGCAGCTTGCAGGGCCGGGGTCAGCCCCAGCATTTT.